Described below is a single TCR beta chain sequence and its context. This sample was included in a study of CDR3 diversity in severe acne. TCRdb independently ran MiXCR on the PCR reads; one entry per CDR3 protein. The sample yields over 85,000 distinct CDR3 sequences, 45% to 60% seen once. This CDR3 contains 15 residues. The V and J ends lost 0 bases and 4 bases, in that order; junction bases with no gene match: 4. Germline-derived CDR1 and CDR2 are MGHRA and YSYEKL. The sequencing sample was made of blood. This chain connects TRBV4-1 to TRBJ1-2, with 8 bases that match TRBD1. The receptor comes from a male donor with acne. CDR3 nucleotide sequence: TGCGCCAGCAGCCAAGATGACAGGGGAGGCTATGGCTACACCTTC. Its protein is CASSQDDRGGYGYTF.